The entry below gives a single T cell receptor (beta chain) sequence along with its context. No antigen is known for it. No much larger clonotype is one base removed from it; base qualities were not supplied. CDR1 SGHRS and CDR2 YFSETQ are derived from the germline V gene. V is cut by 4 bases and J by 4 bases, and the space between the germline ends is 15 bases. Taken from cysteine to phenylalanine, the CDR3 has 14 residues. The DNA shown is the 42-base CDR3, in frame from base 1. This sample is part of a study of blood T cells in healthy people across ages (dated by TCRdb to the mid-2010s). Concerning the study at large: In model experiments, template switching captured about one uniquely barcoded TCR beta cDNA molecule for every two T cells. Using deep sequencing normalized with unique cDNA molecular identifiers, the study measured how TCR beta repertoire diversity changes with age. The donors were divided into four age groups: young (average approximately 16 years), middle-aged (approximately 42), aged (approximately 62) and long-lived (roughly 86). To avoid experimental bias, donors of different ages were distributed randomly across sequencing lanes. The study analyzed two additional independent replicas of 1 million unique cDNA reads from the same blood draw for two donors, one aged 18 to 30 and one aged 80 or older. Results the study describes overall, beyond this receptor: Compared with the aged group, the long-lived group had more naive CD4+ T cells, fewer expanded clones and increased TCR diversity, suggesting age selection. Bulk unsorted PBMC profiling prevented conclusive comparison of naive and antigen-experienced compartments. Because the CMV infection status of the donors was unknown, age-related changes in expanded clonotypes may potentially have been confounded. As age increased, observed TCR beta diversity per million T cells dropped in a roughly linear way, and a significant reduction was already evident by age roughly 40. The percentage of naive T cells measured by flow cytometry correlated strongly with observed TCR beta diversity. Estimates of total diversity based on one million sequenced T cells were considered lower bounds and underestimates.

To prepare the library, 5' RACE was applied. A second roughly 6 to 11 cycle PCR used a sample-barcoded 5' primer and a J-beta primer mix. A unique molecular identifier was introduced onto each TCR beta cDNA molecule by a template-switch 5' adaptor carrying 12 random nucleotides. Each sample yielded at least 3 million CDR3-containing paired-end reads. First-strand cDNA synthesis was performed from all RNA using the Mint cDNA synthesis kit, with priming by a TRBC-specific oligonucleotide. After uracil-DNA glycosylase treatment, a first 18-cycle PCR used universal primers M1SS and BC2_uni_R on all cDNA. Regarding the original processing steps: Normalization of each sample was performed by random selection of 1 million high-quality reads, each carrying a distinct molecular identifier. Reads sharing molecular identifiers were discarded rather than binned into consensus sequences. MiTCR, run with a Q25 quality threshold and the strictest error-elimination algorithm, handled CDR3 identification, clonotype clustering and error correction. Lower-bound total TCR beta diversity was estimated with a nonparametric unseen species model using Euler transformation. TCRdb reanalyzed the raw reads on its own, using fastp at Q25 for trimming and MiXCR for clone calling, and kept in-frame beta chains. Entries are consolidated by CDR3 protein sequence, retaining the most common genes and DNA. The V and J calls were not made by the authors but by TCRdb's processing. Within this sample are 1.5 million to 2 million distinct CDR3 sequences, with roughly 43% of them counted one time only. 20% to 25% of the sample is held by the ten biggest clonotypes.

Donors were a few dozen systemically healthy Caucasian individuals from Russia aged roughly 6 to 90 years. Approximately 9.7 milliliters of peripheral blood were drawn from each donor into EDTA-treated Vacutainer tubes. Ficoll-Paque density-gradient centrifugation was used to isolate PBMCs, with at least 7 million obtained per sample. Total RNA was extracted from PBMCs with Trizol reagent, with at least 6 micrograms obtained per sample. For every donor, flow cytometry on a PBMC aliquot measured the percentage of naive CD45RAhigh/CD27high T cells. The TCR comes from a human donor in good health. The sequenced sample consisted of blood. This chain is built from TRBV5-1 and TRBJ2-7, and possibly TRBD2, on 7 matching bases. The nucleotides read TGCGCCAGCAGCCCATTCGGGGGGCGGTACGAGCAGTACTTC. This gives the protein CASSPFGGRYEQYF. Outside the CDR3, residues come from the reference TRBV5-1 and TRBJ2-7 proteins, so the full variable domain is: KAGVTQTPRYLIKTRGQQVTLSCSPISGHRSVSWYQQTPGQGLQFLFEYFSETQRNKGNFPGRFSGRQFSNSRSEMNVSTLELGDSALYLCASSPFGGRYEQYFGPGTRLTVT.